This T cell receptor (beta chain) originates from a study of T cell responses to AZD1222 COVID-19 vaccine. Study results and limitations: Elevations in Spike-specific TCR breadth and depth followed administration of two AZD1222 doses. The study found vaccine-associated CD4 TCRs spanning spike, dominant at 160-218 and 743-854. Repertoire collection took place solely once the T cell response had peaked.

The CDR3 extends over 13 amino acids. V lost 0 bases, J lost 7 bases, and 10 bases lay in between. Germline CDR1 reads SGHRS; CDR2 reads YFSETQ. Generated by immunoSEQ multiplex PCR, the TCRdb table keeps only in-frame clones and is missing some. Seen here are approximately 180,000 clones, approximately 92% observed once, and the top ten hold less than 11%. Turning to this clone: The target antigen is unknown.

This TCR was recovered from an adult in good health. The rearrangement joins TRBV5-1 to TRBJ1-2; D unresolved. The sequenced sample was peripheral blood, obtained on day 0 of AZD1222 vaccination. The CDR3 DNA sequence: TGCGCCAGCAGCTTGGGTCAATGGCTTGGCTACACCTTC. Amino acids: CASSLGQWLGYTF.